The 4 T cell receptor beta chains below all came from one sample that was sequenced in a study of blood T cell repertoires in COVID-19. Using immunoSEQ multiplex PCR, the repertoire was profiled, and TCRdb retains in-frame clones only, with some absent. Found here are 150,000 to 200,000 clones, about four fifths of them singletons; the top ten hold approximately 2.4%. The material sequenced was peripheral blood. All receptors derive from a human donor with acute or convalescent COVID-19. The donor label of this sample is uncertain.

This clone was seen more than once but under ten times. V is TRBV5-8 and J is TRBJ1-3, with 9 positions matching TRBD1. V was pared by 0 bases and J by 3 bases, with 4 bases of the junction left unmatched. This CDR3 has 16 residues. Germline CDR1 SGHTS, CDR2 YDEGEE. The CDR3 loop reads CASSLGGTGYGNTIYF. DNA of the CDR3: TGTGCCAGCAGCTTGGGCGGGACAGGGTATGGAAACACCATATATTTT.

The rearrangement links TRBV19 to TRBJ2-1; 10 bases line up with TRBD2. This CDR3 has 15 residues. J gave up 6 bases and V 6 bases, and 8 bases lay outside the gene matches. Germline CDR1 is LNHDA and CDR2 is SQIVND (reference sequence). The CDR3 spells CASRSSGRARNEQFF. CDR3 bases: TGTGCCAGTAGGTCCAGCGGGAGGGCCCGCAATGAGCAGTTCTTC.

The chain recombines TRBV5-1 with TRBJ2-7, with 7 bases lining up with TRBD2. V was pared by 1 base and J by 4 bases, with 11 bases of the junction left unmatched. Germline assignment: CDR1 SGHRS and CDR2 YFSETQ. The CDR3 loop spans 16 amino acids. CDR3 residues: CASSLFGGRRGYEQYF. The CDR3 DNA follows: TGCGCCAGCAGCTTGTTCGGCGGGAGAAGGGGTTACGAGCAGTACTTC.

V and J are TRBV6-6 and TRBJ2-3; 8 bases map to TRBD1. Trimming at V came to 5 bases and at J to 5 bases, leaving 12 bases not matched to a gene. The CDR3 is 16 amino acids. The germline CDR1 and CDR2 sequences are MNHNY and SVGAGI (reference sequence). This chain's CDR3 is CASSRAQGETGDTQYF. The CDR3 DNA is TGTGCCAGCAGTAGAGCACAGGGGGAGACGGGAGATACGCAGTATTTT.